The source of this T cell receptor (beta chain) is a study of CD8 T cells in ankylosing spondylitis. Study observations and caveats: A motif of 7 to 9 highly homologous TCR beta variants was seen as apparently characteristic of ankylosing spondylitis blood.

The germline V and J ends were trimmed by 4 bases and 4 bases, with 20 bases remaining between them. The CDR3 is made up of 17 amino acids. Germline-derived CDR1 and CDR2 are MNHEY and SVGEGT. Notes on this clonotype: Its specificity is not known.

TCRdb fed the 5' RACE reads into MiXCR, producing one record per CDR3 protein. The sample has approximately 400,000 distinct CDR3 sequences; approximately 17% are singletons. The source of this sequence is a male donor with ankylosing spondylitis. V usage is TRBV6-2 or TRBV6-3 and J usage is TRBJ2-1; D ambiguous. Material for sequencing was blood, either unsorted or a sorted T cell fraction (not recorded which). CDR3 coding DNA: TGTGCCAGCAGTTCCCTCCCAGGATACGATAATTACAATGAGCAGTTCTTC. Protein sequence: CASSSLPGYDNYNEQFF.